Listed here is a single T cell receptor (beta chain). V was cut by 5 bases and J by 6 bases, with 13 bases left in between. CDR3 length equals 13 residues. Germline values: CDR1 SGHTA, CDR2 FQGTGA. The study ran its PCR with 60 Vbeta and 13 Jbeta primers. Profiling relied on immunoSEQ multiplex PCR, and the TCRdb table lists in-frame clones only, not all of them. The sample shows about 120,000 clones, around 75% of them seen only once. This specimen comes from a study of cytomegalovirus exposure and HLA in healthy donors. This TCR was recovered from a woman between 18 and 30 years old in good health and CMV-seronegative. The specimen sequenced was PBMCs. The chain combines TRBV7-3 with TRBJ2-5, with D perhaps TRBD1 (5 bases). CDR3 loop: CASSPGHGQTQYF. The CDR3 nucleotides read TGTGCCAGCAGCCCTGGACACGGACAGACCCAGTACTTC.